This T cell receptor beta chain derives from a study of cytomegalovirus exposure and HLA in healthy donors. On the study more broadly: Among the 370 or so donors who were genotyped, around 77% fell in the genetic ancestry cluster that is associated with self-reported Caucasian donors.

The PCR used 60 Vbeta and 13 Jbeta primers. Clones were read by immunoSEQ multiplex PCR, and TCRdb kept only the in-frame ones, dropping some. The data contain 150,000 to 200,000 clones, 77% of them seen just once; the ten biggest clones take up roughly 1.5%. The CDR3 contains 14 residues. Germline CDR1 reads MNHEY; CDR2 reads SMNVEV (reference sequence). V lost 3 bases to trimming and J lost 2 bases, with 8 bases between them. This clone was seen just once. Its specificity is not known. The study's findings and limits: Among TCR beta chains, those listed as cytomegalovirus-associated numbered fewer than 200. A link between a missense DCLRE1C variant and TCR beta V- and J-gene trimming emerged from a later analysis.

Input material: PBMCs. V is TRBV27 and J is TRBJ1-5; the D is unclear. This TCR was recovered from a young man in good health and CMV-seronegative. The CDR3 sequence is CASSFQQGNQPQHF. CDR3 nucleotide sequence: TGTGCCAGCAGTTTCCAGCAGGGCAATCAGCCCCAGCATTTT.